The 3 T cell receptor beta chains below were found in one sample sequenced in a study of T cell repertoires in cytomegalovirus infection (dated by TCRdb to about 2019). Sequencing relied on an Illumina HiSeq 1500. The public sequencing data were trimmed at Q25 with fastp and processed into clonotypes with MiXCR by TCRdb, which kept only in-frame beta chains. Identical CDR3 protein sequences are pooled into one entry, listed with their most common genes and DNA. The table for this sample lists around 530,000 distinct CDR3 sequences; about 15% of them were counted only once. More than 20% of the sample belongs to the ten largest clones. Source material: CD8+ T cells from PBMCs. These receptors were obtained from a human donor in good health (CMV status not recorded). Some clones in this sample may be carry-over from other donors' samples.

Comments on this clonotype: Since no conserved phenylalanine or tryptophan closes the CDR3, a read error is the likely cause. Here the CDR3 reads CASKLGRRKDGYTL. The CDR3 DNA follows: TGTGCCAGCAAATTGGGACGGAGGAAGGATGGCTACACCTTA. The V call is TRBV25-1, the J call TRBJ1-2; TRBD1 might be the D (5 bases). V was shortened by 7 bases and J by 6 bases, with 18 bases between the two germline ends. Germline CDR1 MGHDK, CDR2 SYGVNS. The CDR3 contains 14 residues.

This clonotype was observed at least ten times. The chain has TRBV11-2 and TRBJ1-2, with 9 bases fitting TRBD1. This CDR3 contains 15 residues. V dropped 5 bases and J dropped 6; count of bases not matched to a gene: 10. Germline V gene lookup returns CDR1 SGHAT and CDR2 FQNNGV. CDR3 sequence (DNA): TGTGCCAGCAGCCAAGGACAGGGGTCGGGACATGGCTACACCTTC. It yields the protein CASSQGQGSGHGYTF.

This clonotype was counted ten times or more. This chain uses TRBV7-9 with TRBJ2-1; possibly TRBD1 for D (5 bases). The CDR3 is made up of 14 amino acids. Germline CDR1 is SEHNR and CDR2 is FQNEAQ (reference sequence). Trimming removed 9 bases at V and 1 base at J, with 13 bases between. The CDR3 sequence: CASSSTVSYNEQFF. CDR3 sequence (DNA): TGTGCCAGTTCTTCGACAGTATCCTACAATGAGCAGTTCTTC.